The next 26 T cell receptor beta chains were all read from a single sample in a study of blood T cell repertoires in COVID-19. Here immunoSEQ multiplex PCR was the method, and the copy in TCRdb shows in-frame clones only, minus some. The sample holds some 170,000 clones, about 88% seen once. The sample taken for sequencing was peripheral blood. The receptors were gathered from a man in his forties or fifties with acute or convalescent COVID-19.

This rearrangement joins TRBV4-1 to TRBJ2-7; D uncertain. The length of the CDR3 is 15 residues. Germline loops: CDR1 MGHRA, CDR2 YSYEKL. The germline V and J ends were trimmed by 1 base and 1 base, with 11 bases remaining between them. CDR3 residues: CASSQAFTVSYEQYF. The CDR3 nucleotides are TGCGCCAGCAGCCAAGCCTTCACGGTATCCTACGAGCAGTACTTC.

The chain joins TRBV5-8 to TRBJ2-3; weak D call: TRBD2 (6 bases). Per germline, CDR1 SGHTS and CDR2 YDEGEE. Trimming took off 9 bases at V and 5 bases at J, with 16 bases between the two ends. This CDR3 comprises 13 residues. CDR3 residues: CATDGGFKDTQYF. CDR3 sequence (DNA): TGTGCCACCGACGGGGGATTCAAAGATACGCAGTATTTT. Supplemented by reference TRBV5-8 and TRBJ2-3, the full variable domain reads EAGVTQSPTHLIKTRGQQATLRCSPISGHTSVYWYQQALGLGLQFLLWYDEGEERNRGNFPPRFSGRQFPNYSSELNVNALELEDSALYLCATDGGFKDTQYFGPGTRLTVL.

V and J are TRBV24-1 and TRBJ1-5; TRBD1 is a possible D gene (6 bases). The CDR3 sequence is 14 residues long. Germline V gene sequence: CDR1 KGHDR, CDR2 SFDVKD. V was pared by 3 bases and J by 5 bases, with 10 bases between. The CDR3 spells CATSDDRLDQPQHF. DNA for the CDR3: TGTGCCACCAGTGATGACAGGCTTGATCAGCCCCAGCATTTT.

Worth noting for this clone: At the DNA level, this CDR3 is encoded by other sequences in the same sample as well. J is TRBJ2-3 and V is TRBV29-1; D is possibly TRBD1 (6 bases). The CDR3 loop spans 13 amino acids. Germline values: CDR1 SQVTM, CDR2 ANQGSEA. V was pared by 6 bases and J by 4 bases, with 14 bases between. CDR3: CSVGTSGADTQYF. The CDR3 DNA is TGCAGCGTGGGGACATCCGGCGCAGATACGCAGTATTTT.

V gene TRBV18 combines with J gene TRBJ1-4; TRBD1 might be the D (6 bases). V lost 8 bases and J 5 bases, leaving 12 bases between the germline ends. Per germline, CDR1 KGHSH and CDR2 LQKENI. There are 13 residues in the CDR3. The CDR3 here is CASQGGLNEKLFF. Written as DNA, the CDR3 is TGTGCCAGCCAAGGGGGACTAAATGAAAAACTGTTTTTT. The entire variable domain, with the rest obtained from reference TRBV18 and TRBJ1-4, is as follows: NAGVMQNPRHLVRRRGQEARLRCSPMKGHSHVYWYRQLPEEGLKFMVYLQKENIIDESGMPKERFSAEFPKEGPSILRIQQVVRGDSAAYFCASQGGLNEKLFFGSGTQLSVL.

Written as DNA, the CDR3 is TGTGCCAGCAGTGAGATCGGGGTAAACTATGGCTACACCTTC. Protein sequence: CASSEIGVNYGYTF. This chain connects TRBV25-1 to TRBJ1-2; D call uncertain. Germline CDR1 reads MGHDK; CDR2 reads SYGVNS. CDR3 length equals 14 residues. The V gene lost 3 bases and the J gene lost 2 bases, with 10 bases spanning the gap.

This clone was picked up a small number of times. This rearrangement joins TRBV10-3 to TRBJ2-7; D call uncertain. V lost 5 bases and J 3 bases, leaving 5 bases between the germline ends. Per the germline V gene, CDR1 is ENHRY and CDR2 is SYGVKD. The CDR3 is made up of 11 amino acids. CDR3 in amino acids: CAISTGYEQYF. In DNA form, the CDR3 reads TGTGCCATCAGTACCGGCTACGAGCAGTACTTC.

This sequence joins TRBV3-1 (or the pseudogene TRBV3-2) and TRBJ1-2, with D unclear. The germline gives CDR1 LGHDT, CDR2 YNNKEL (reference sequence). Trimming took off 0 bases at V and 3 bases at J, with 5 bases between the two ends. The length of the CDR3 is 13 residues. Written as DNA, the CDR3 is TGTGCCAGCAGCCAAGACAGTTACTATGGCTACACCTTC. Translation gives CASSQDSYYGYTF.

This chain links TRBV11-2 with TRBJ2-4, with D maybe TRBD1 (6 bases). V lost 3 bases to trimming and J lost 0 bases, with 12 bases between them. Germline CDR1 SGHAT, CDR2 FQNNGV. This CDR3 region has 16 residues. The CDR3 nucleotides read TGTGCCAGCAGCTTCGGACAGATGCTAGCCAAAAACATTCAGTACTTC. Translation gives CASSFGQMLAKNIQYF.

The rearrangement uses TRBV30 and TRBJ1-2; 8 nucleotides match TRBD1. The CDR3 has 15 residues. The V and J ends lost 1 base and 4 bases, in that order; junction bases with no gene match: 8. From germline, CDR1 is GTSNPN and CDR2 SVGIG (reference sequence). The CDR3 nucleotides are TGTGCCTGGAGTGAAAGGACAGGGATCCTCTATGGCTACACCTTC. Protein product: CAWSERTGILYGYTF.

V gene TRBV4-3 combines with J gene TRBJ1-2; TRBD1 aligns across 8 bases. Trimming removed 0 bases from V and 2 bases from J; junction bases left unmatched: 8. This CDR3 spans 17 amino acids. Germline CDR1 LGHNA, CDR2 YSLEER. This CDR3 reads CASSQDSGQGLNYGYTF. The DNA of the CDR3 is TGCGCCAGCAGCCAAGATAGTGGACAGGGATTAAACTATGGCTACACCTTC.

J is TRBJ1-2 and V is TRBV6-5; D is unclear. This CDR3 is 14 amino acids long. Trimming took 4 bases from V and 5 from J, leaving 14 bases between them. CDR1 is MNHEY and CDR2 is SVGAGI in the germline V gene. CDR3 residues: CASSSGEKAYGYTF. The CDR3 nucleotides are TGTGCCAGCAGTTCCGGGGAAAAAGCGTATGGCTACACCTTC.

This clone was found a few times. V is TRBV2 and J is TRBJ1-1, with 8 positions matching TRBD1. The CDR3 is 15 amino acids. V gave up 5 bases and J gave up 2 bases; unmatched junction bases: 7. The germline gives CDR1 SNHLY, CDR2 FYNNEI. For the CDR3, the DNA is TGTGCCAGCAGTATACAAGGACAGGGTAACACTGAAGCTTTCTTT. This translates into CASSIQGQGNTEAFF.

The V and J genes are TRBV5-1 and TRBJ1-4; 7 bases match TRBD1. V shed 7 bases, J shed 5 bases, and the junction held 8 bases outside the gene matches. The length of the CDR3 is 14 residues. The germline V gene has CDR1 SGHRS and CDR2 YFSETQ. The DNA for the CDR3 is TGCGCCAGCGGGCCAAACAGGGGAAATGAAAAACTGTTTTTT. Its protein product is CASGPNRGNEKLFF.

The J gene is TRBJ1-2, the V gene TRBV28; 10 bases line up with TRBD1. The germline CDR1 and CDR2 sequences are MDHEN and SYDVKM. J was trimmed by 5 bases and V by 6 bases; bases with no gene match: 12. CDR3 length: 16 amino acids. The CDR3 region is CASRPLGQGPVYGYTF. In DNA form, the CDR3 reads TGTGCCAGCAGGCCTCTGGGACAGGGGCCCGTATATGGCTACACCTTC.

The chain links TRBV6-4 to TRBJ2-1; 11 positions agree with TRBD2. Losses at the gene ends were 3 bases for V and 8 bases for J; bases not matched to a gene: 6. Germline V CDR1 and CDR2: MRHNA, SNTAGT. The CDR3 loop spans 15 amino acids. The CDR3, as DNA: TGTGCCAGCAGTGAACTAGCGGGGGAACGGGATGAGCAGTTCTTC. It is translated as CASSELAGERDEQFF.

The CDR3 DNA sequence: TGTGCCAGCAGCCAACTCGGGACTAGCTTGAGCACAGATACGCAGTATTTT. Translation: CASSQLGTSLSTDTQYF. The rearrangement uses TRBV14 and TRBJ2-3; 9 bases align to TRBD2. V trimming: 2 bases; J trimming: 0 bases; junction bases outside the gene matches: 6. This CDR3 region has 17 residues. CDR1 is SGHDN and CDR2 is FVKESK in the germline V gene.

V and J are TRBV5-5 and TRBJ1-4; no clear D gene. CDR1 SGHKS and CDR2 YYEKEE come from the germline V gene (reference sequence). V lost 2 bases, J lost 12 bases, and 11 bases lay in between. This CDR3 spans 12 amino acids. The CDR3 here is CASSFNWEELFF. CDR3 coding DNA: TGTGCCAGCAGCTTTAACTGGGAGGAACTGTTTTTT.

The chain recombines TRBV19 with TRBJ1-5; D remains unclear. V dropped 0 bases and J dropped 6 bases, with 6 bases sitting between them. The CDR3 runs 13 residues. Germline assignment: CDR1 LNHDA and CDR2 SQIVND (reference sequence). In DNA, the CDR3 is TGTGCCAGTAGTATAGAGAACAGTCAGCCCCAGCATTTT. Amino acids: CASSIENSQPQHF.

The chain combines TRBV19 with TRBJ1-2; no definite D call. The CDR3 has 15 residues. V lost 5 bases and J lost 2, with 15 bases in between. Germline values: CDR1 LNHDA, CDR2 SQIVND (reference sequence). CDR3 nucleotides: TGTGCCAGTAGTGTTCGAGGTGGGGAGAACTATGGCTACACCTTC. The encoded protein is CASSVRGGENYGYTF.

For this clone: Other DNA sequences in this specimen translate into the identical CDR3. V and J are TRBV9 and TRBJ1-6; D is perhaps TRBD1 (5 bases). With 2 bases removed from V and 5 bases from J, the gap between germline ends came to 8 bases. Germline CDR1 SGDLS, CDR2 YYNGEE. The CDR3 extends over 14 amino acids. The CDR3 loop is CASSVTGDNSPLHF. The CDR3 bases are TGTGCCAGCAGCGTTACAGGCGATAATTCACCCCTCCACTTT.

CDR3 amino acids: CASRGLTNYGYTF. DNA of the CDR3: TGTGCCAGTAGGGGACTAACTAACTATGGCTACACCTTC. V is TRBV19 and J is TRBJ1-2; the D gene is possibly TRBD1 (5 bases). The CDR3 covers 13 residues. The ends were cut back, 6 bases at V and 0 bases at J, with 8 bases in the middle. Looked up from germline, CDR1 is LNHDA and CDR2 is SQIVND (reference sequence).

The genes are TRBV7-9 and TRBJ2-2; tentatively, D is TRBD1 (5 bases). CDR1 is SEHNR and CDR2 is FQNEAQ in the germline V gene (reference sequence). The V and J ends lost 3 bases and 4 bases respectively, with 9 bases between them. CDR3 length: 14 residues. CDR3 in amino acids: CASSFDRGTGELFF. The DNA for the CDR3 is TGTGCCAGCAGCTTTGACAGAGGCACCGGGGAGCTGTTTTTT.

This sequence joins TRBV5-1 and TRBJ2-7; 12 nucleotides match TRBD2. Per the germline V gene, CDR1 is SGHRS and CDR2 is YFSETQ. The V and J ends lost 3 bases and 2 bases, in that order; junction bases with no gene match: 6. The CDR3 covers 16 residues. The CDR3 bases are TGCGCCAGCAGCTCTGCGACTAGCGGGGGACCCTACGAGCAGTACTTC. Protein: CASSSATSGGPYEQYF. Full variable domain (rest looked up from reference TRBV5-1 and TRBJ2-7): KAGVTQTPRYLIKTRGQQVTLSCSPISGHRSVSWYQQTPGQGLQFLFEYFSETQRNKGNFPGRFSGRQFSNSRSEMNVSTLELGDSALYLCASSSATSGGPYEQYFGPGTRLTVT.

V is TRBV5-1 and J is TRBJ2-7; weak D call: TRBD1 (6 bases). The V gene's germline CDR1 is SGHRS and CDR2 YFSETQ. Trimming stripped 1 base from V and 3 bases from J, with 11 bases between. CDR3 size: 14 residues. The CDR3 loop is CASSLSTGRYEQYF. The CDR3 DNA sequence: TGCGCCAGCAGCTTGTCAACAGGGCGCTACGAGCAGTACTTC.

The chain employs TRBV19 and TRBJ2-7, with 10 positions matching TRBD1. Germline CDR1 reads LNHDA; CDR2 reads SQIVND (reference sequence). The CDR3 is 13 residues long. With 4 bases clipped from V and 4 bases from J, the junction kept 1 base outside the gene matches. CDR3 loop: CASSTGQGYEQYF. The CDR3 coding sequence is TGTGCCAGTAGTACGGGACAGGGGTACGAGCAGTACTTC.